Below are 21 T cell receptor beta chains sequenced from a single sample in a study of blood T cell repertoires in COVID-19. Assay used: immunoSEQ multiplex PCR; TCRdb lists only in-frame clones, some missing. Of around 190,000 clones listed, around nine tenths were seen once; the top ten hold around 1.5%. Sequencing was done on a sample of peripheral blood. The source of these receptors is a man between 18 and 29 years old with active or convalescent COVID-19.

This chain links TRBV4-2 with TRBJ2-1; TRBD1 matches 7 bases. The CDR3 is made up of 18 amino acids. With V trimmed by 4 bases and J by 3 bases, 15 bases remained unmatched. The germline CDR1 and CDR2 sequences are LGHNA and YNFKEQ. The DNA of the CDR3 is TGTGCCAGCAGCCTCACACCCTCCAGGACAGGAAGCTACAATGAGCAGTTCTTC. Its protein product is CASSLTPSRTGSYNEQFF.

The chain employs TRBV11-2 and TRBJ1-1; 7 bases align to TRBD1. Germline assignment: CDR1 SGHAT and CDR2 FQNNGV. The junction had 14 bases not matched to a gene; V was cut back by 6 bases and J by 7 bases. The CDR3 totals 15 residues. The DNA for the CDR3 is TGTGCCAGCAGTCTAAACCAGGGACAGAAAAATGAAGCTTTCTTT. The encoded protein is CASSLNQGQKNEAFF. Full variable domain (outside the CDR3, taken from reference TRBV11-2 and TRBJ1-1): EAGVAQSPRYKIIEKRQSVAFWCNPISGHATLYWYQQILGQGPKLLIQFQNNGVVDDSQLPKDRFSAERLKGVDSTLKIQPAKLEDSAVYLCASSLNQGQKNEAFFGQGTRLTVV.

The rearrangement links TRBV7-9 to TRBJ1-1; D ambiguous. With 1 base removed from V and 5 bases from J, the gap between germline ends came to 11 bases. CDR3 length equals 14 residues. The germline gives CDR1 SEHNR, CDR2 FQNEAQ (reference sequence). CDR3 in DNA: TGTGCCAGCAGCTTAGATAGGAGAGAAACTGAAGCTTTCTTT. This sequence encodes CASSLDRRETEAFF.

V is TRBV2 and J is TRBJ1-1, with D unresolved. Trimming shortened V by 6 bases and J by 1 base, and 9 bases separated the two germline ends. CDR1 is SNHLY, CDR2 FYNNEI, per germline. The CDR3 length is 13 residues. Here the CDR3 DNA reads TGTGCCAGCAGCGGAGAAAAGAACACTGAAGCTTTCTTT. Its translation is CASSGEKNTEAFF.

The gene calls are TRBV4-1 and TRBJ2-2, with 7 bases aligning to TRBD2. Trimming at V came to 1 base and at J to 2 bases, leaving 7 bases not matched to a gene. CDR1 is MGHRA, CDR2 YSYEKL, per germline. The CDR3 length is 17 residues. The CDR3 sequence is CASSQVGGSPNTGELFF. In nucleotides, the CDR3 is TGCGCCAGCAGCCAAGTCGGCGGGAGTCCTAACACCGGGGAGCTGTTTTTT.

The sample holds one count of this clone. The chain recombines TRBV10-3 with TRBJ2-5; maybe TRBD2 (7 bases). CDR1 is ENHRY and CDR2 is SYGVKD in the germline V gene. Trimming pared 4 bases from V and 1 base from J, leaving 16 bases between. The CDR3 loop spans 16 amino acids. The CDR3 spells CAISGRPGGSQETQYF. CDR3 nucleotide sequence: TGTGCCATCAGTGGGCGTCCGGGGGGCTCCCAAGAGACCCAGTACTTC.

The chain recombines TRBV6-5 with TRBJ2-1; maybe TRBD1 (6 bases). V was clipped by 6 bases and J by 5 bases, with 11 bases between them. CDR1 is MNHEY, CDR2 SVGAGI, per germline. The CDR3 runs 13 residues. The CDR3 spells CASSSGVDNEQFF. CDR3 nucleotides: TGTGCCAGCAGCTCAGGGGTCGACAATGAGCAGTTCTTC.

The chain uses TRBV29-1 and TRBJ2-2; D possibly corresponds to TRBD1 (5 bases). Trimming took off 3 bases at V and 2 bases at J, with 10 bases between the two ends. The CDR3 runs 14 residues. CDR1 and CDR2 from the germline V gene are SQVTM and ANQGSEA. The CDR3 loop reads CSVEGPANTGELFF. The CDR3 region has the DNA TGCAGCGTTGAGGGGCCAGCCAACACCGGGGAGCTGTTTTTT.

The chain is built from TRBV19 and TRBJ1-5; 7 bases are shared with TRBD1. Trimming took 7 bases from V and 7 from J; bases not matched to a gene: 10. This CDR3 comprises 14 residues. Germline CDR1 and CDR2: LNHDA and SQIVND (reference sequence). The CDR3: CASMNRGLSQPQHF. CDR3 nucleotides: TGTGCCAGTATGAACAGGGGTCTGAGCCAGCCCCAGCATTTT.

The V call is TRBV14, the J call TRBJ2-3; the match to TRBD2 covers 9 bases. CDR3 length equals 15 residues. The germline V gene has CDR1 SGHDN and CDR2 FVKESK. V gave up 2 bases and J gave up 7 bases; unmatched junction bases: 7. The DNA for the CDR3 is TGTGCCAGCAGCCAATGGACTAGCGCATTGAATACGCAGTATTTT. Translated: CASSQWTSALNTQYF.

The rearrangement uses TRBV5-1 and TRBJ2-1, with 12 bases matching TRBD2. The germline gives CDR1 SGHRS, CDR2 YFSETQ. The CDR3 has 15 residues. V lost 4 bases, J lost 4 bases, and 3 bases stayed unmatched. In nucleotides, the CDR3 is TGCGCCAGCAGCACCGGGACTAGCGGGTACAATGAGCAGTTCTTC. This gives the protein CASSTGTSGYNEQFF.

This chain uses TRBV2 with TRBJ1-2; a possible D gene is TRBD1 (6 bases). Trimming removed 3 bases from V and 4 bases from J, with 18 bases in between. Germline lookup yields CDR1 SNHLY and CDR2 FYNNEI. The CDR3 sequence is 16 residues long. DNA of the CDR3: TGTGCCAGCAGTGAGCGGGGGGCAGGGGTTAGCTATGGCTACACCTTC. It specifies CASSERGAGVSYGYTF.

The chain carries TRBV2 and TRBJ1-2; possible D gene TRBD1, 5 bases. Trimming left V 7 bases short and J 4 bases short, with 13 bases between. The V gene's germline CDR1 is SNHLY and CDR2 FYNNEI. This CDR3 comprises 13 residues. CDR3 region: CASKRGDAYGYTF. As DNA, the CDR3 is TGTGCCAGCAAACGGGGGGATGCCTATGGCTACACCTTC.

The genes are TRBV5-1 and TRBJ2-5, with 7 bases identical to TRBD1. This CDR3 contains 16 residues. The ends lost 0 bases at V and 5 bases at J; junction bases unmatched: 10. From germline, CDR1 is SGHRS and CDR2 YFSETQ. CDR3 sequence: CASSLGSPGQPETQYF. For the CDR3, the DNA is TGCGCCAGCAGCTTGGGGTCCCCGGGACAGCCGGAGACCCAGTACTTC.

This chain links TRBV12-3 or TRBV12-4 with TRBJ1-1; a weak D match, TRBD1 (6 bases). The CDR3 has 13 amino acids. The V end lost 6 bases, the J end lost 8 bases, and 16 bases lay between the germline ends. CDR3 in DNA: TGTGCCAGCAGCACAGGGTCCCAGCGAGAAGCTTTCTTT. Protein product: CASSTGSQREAFF.

V usage is TRBV6-1 and J usage is TRBJ2-7; the D gene is possibly TRBD1 (7 bases). V lost 1 base to trimming and J lost 3 bases, with 16 bases between them. The CDR3 is 16 residues long. Looked up from germline, CDR1 is MNHNS and CDR2 is SASEGT. Here the CDR3 DNA reads TGTGCCAGCAGTGAAGACGGAGGGGGCGCCATCTACGAGCAGTACTTC. As protein: CASSEDGGGAIYEQYF.

This chain uses TRBV29-1 with TRBJ2-1; 15 bases fit TRBD2. Germline CDR1 and CDR2: SQVTM and ANQGSEA. The CDR3 loop spans 15 amino acids. J gave up 4 bases and V 6 bases, and 4 bases lay outside the gene matches. CDR3 loop: CSVDGTSGRYNEQFF. The DNA for the CDR3 is TGCAGCGTGGACGGGACTAGCGGGAGGTACAATGAGCAGTTCTTC.

This chain uses TRBV23-1 with TRBJ1-5, with 8 positions matching TRBD1. TRBV23-1 belongs to the ORF category, with a function that is uncertain. V was clipped by 3 bases and J by 5 bases; unmatched bases: 6. CDR3 size: 15 residues. The CDR3 region is CASSQLGQAYQPQHF. For the CDR3, the DNA is TGCGCCAGCAGTCAGCTGGGACAGGCGTATCAGCCCCAGCATTTT.

The chain employs TRBV3-1 (or the pseudogene TRBV3-2) and TRBJ1-1; D possibly corresponds to TRBD1 (5 bases). Germline V gene sequence: CDR1 LGHDT, CDR2 YNNKEL (reference sequence). Trimming removed 4 bases from V and 8 bases from J, with 11 bases in between. This CDR3 is built from 12 residues. The CDR3 nucleotides read TGTGCCAGCAGCCCAGGGCGCAGCGAAGCTTTCTTT. Amino acids: CASSPGRSEAFF.

The rearrangement uses TRBV7-6 and TRBJ2-1; 8 nucleotides align to TRBD2. This CDR3 comprises 18 residues. Germline V gene lookup returns CDR1 SGHVS and CDR2 FNYEAQ. Trimming cost V 5 bases and J 5 bases; bases outside gene matches: 17. CDR3 amino acids: CASSLGAGGNNRDNEQFF. The CDR3 coding sequence is TGTGCCAGCAGCCTAGGTGCGGGGGGAAACAATCGGGACAATGAGCAGTTCTTC.

The chain employs TRBV11-3 and TRBJ1-1, with 11 nucleotides matching TRBD1. The V and J ends lost 5 bases and 13 bases, in that order; junction bases with no gene match: 3. Germline V gene lookup returns CDR1 SGHNT and CDR2 YENEEA. The length of the CDR3 is 11 residues. The CDR3 coding sequence is TGTGCCAGCAGCCCGGGACAGGGGGTTTTCTTT. Translating gives CASSPGQGVFF. Together with reference TRBV11-3 and TRBJ1-1, the CDR3 gives the full variable domain: EAGVVQSPRYKIIEKKQPVAFWCNPISGHNTLYWYLQNLGQGPELLIRYENEEAVDDSQLPKDRFSAERLKGVDSTLKIQPAELGDSAVYLCASSPGQGVFFGQGTRLTVV.